This TCR beta chain came from a study of blood T cell repertoires in COVID-19. Study summary: COVID-19 samples, acute and convalescent, were from the United States, Italy and Spain. Nucleic acid was either cDNA or gDNA, and it came from T cells, B-cell-depleted T cells, or PBMCs.

Original processing notes: From reference gene primer amplification, estimates of nucleated cell counts were derived. Produced via immunoSEQ multiplex PCR; TCRdb's table is partial and in-frame only. V and J calls and clone size are copied from that table; D and trimming were computed from the DNA. The repertoire holds just over 250,000 clones, with about 86% as singletons. This CDR3 is 12 amino acids long. Trimming took 4 bases from V and 7 from J, leaving 10 bases between them. Germline V CDR1 and CDR2: SGHDN, FVKESK. Assignment of participants to cohorts was predicated upon participant-reported clinical history.

This TCR was sampled from a man younger than 45 with acute COVID-19. The chain joins TRBV14 to TRBJ1-1; D call uncertain. The specimen was PBMCs or T cells enriched from blood (not recorded which). The CDR3 DNA follows: TGTGCCAGCAGCCCTCAGATGAATGAAGCTTTCTTT. Protein product: CASSPQMNEAFF.